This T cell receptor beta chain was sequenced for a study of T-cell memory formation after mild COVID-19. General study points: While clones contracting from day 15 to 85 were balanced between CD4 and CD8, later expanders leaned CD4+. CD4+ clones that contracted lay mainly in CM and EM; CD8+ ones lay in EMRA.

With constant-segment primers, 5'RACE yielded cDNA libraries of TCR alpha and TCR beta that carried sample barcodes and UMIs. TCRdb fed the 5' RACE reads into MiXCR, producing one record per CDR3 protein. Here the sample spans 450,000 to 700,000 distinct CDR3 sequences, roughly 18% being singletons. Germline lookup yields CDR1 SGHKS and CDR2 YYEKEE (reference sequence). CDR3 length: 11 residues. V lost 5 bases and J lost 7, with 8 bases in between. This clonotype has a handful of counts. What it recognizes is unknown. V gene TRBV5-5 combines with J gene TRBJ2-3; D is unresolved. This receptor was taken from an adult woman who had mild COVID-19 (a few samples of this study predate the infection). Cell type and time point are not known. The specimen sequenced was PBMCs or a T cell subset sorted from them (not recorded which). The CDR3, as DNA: TGTGCCAGCAGTGCTTCTAATACGCAGTATTTT. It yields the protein CASSASNTQYF.